The 25 T cell receptor beta chains given below trace back to one sample, sequenced in a study of a mutant IDH1 vaccine in newly diagnosed glioma. Assay used: immunoSEQ multiplex PCR; TCRdb lists only in-frame clones, some missing. Of roughly 72,000 clones listed, 91% are singletons. Time point defined: week 5, during vaccination. Vaccination used 300 ug of mutant IDH1 20-mer peptide per dose, with topical imiquimod. These receptors lack a known antigen. Sequences were derived from PBMCs, sampled from a glioma patient whose treatment included an IDH1 peptide vaccine. All receptors come from a woman aged 50 to 65 with glioma.

The sample holds one count of this clone. This chain uses TRBV30 with TRBJ1-1, with a tentative D call TRBD1 (5 bases). V was shortened by 2 bases and J by 12 bases, with 13 bases between the two germline ends. The CDR3 loop spans 11 amino acids. The germline gives CDR1 GTSNPN, CDR2 SVGIG (reference sequence). CDR3 in amino acids: CAWSQGGKTFF. CDR3 in DNA: TGTGCCTGGAGTCAGGGCGGGAAAACTTTCTTT.

This sequence joins TRBV27 and TRBJ1-1, with TRBD1 as a possible D gene (6 bases). V lost 6 bases, J lost 1 base, and 9 bases lay in between. The CDR3 loop spans 13 amino acids. Germline V gives CDR1 MNHEY, CDR2 SMNVEV (reference sequence). The CDR3 sequence is CASSRGQNTEAFF. Written as DNA, the CDR3 is TGTGCCAGCAGCCGGGGACAGAACACTGAAGCTTTCTTT.

The chain carries TRBV6-5 and TRBJ2-7, with TRBD2 as a possible D gene (6 bases). Germline V lookup: CDR1 MNHEY, CDR2 SVGAGI. V lost 3 bases and J 4 bases, leaving 16 bases between the germline ends. CDR3 length: 15 amino acids. In nucleotides, the CDR3 is TGTGCCAGCAGTTATCCTCAGGAGGGGAGGTACGAGCAGTACTTC. Residues: CASSYPQEGRYEQYF.

V is TRBV5-1 and J is TRBJ2-2, with 13 bases lining up with TRBD2. Germline V CDR1 and CDR2: SGHRS, YFSETQ. The CDR3 covers 16 residues. V dropped 4 bases and J dropped 5; count of bases not matched to a gene: 5. The CDR3: CASSQGLAGTTGELFF. The CDR3 DNA follows: TGCGCCAGCAGCCAGGGACTAGCGGGAACGACCGGGGAGCTGTTTTTT.

The chain uses TRBV2 and TRBJ2-2; D gene unclear. Germline values: CDR1 SNHLY, CDR2 FYNNEI. Trimming shortened V by 4 bases and J by 8 bases, and 8 bases separated the two germline ends. The CDR3 extends over 12 amino acids. The chain's CDR3 is CASSARMGELFF. The CDR3 DNA reads TGTGCCAGCAGTGCCCGGATGGGGGAGCTGTTTTTT.

The J gene is TRBJ2-1, the V gene TRBV5-1; no clear D. The CDR3 loop spans 15 amino acids. Germline CDR1 reads SGHRS; CDR2 reads YFSETQ. Trimming left V 1 base short and J 0 bases short, with 8 bases between. The CDR3 here is CASSLRQSSYNEQFF. DNA for the CDR3: TGCGCCAGCAGCTTGAGGCAGAGCTCCTACAATGAGCAGTTCTTC.

The chain uses TRBV28 and TRBJ1-2; perhaps TRBD1 as D (5 bases). This CDR3 is 11 amino acids long. The V gene lost 8 bases and the J gene lost 8 bases, with 12 bases spanning the gap. From germline, CDR1 is MDHEN and CDR2 SYDVKM. The CDR3 nucleotides are TGTGCCAGCCAGTGGGGGAGAGGCTACACCTTC. Its protein is CASQWGRGYTF.

The rearrangement links TRBV9 to TRBJ2-1, with 9 bases that match TRBD2. The CDR3 loop spans 14 amino acids. Germline CDR1 and CDR2: SGDLS and YYNGEE. Germline trimming cut 7 bases from V and 7 bases from J; bases unmatched to any gene: 9. The CDR3 coding sequence is TGTGCCAGCTCGCGGGAGGGATCGGGGAATGAGCAGTTCTTC. This sequence encodes CASSREGSGNEQFF. The variable domain in full, completed from reference TRBV9 and TRBJ2-1, reads DSGVTQTPKHLITATGQRVTLRCSPRSGDLSVYWYQQSLDQGLQFLIQYYNGEERAKGNILERFSAQQFPDLHSELNLSSLELGDSALYFCASSREGSGNEQFFGPGTRLTVL.

The chain combines TRBV7-9 with TRBJ2-7; either TRBD1 or TRBD2 may fit D (5 bases each). The CDR3 spans 13 residues. CDR1 and CDR2 from the germline V gene are SEHNR and FQNEAQ (reference sequence). The V end was cut by 11 bases, the J end by 2 bases, with 16 bases between. CDR3 in amino acids: CAVQGPTTYEQYF. As DNA, the CDR3 is TGTGCCGTCCAGGGACCGACCACCTACGAGCAGTACTTC.

In DNA form, the CDR3 reads TGTGCCAGCACTCGGGGACAGGTCGGGGAAAAACTGTTTTTT. Amino acid sequence: CASTRGQVGEKLFF. This sequence joins TRBV6-5 and TRBJ1-4, with TRBD1 identical over 8 bases. The CDR3 consists of 14 residues. V lost 7 bases, J lost 8 bases, and 9 bases stayed unmatched. Germline CDR1 reads MNHEY; CDR2 reads SVGAGI.

This clone was recorded once. This chain connects TRBV7-8 to TRBJ2-7, with D maybe TRBD2 (5 bases). V lost 5 bases to trimming and J lost 6 bases, with 14 bases between them. The CDR3 has 13 amino acids. The germline CDR1 and CDR2 sequences are SGHVS and FQNEAQ. The CDR3 here is CASSPSGSGEQYF. The CDR3, as DNA: TGTGCCAGCAGCCCAAGTGGGAGTGGCGAGCAGTACTTC.

The chain links TRBV27 to TRBJ2-5; possibly TRBD1 for D (6 bases). This CDR3 spans 14 amino acids. The V and J ends lost 3 bases and 4 bases respectively, with 12 bases between them. The germline gives CDR1 MNHEY, CDR2 SMNVEV (reference sequence). CDR3 in DNA: TGTGCCAGCAGTTTCCGCAGGGGAGTAGAGACCCAGTACTTC. It yields the protein CASSFRRGVETQYF.

This chain links TRBV7-2 with TRBJ2-2, with D possibly TRBD1 on 7 matching bases. Trimming pared 8 bases from V and 8 bases from J, leaving 21 bases between. Germline V lookup: CDR1 SGHTA, CDR2 FQGNSA. The CDR3 spans 15 residues. CDR3 residues: CASSRGDRAGGELFF. The CDR3 DNA is TGTGCCAGCTCGAGGGGGGACAGAGCCGGTGGGGAGCTGTTTTTT.

This clone appeared once. This rearrangement joins TRBV7-2 to TRBJ1-4; D not resolved. Trimming pared 4 bases from V and 5 bases from J, leaving 8 bases between. This CDR3 region has 13 residues. Germline V CDR1 and CDR2: SGHTA, FQGNSA. The CDR3 loop reads CASSSVGNEKLFF. The CDR3 region has the DNA TGTGCCAGCAGCTCCGTAGGGAATGAAAAACTGTTTTTT.

V and J are TRBV23-1 and TRBJ2-7; D unresolved. TRBV23-1 qualifies as an ORF whose function is uncertain. Trimming cost V 6 bases and J 2 bases, with 5 bases left between them. This CDR3 has 11 residues. This chain's CDR3 is CASSETYEQYF. The CDR3 DNA sequence: TGCGCCAGCAGCGAGACCTACGAGCAGTACTTC.

This clone was recorded many times. The chain recombines TRBV9 with TRBJ1-4, with 7 positions matching TRBD1. Germline CDR1 SGDLS, CDR2 YYNGEE. The J segment lost 7 bases and the V segment lost 3 bases, leaving 0 bases of the junction unmatched. CDR3 length equals 12 residues. The CDR3 loop is CASSAGGEKLFF. CDR3 nucleotide sequence: TGTGCCAGCAGCGCAGGGGGTGAAAAACTGTTTTTT. Full variable domain (missing parts from reference TRBV9 and TRBJ1-4): DSGVTQTPKHLITATGQRVTLRCSPRSGDLSVYWYQQSLDQGLQFLIQYYNGEERAKGNILERFSAQQFPDLHSELNLSSLELGDSALYFCASSAGGEKLFFGSGTQLSVL.

The V gene is TRBV20-1, the J gene TRBJ1-1, with D unclear. V was trimmed by 6 bases and J by 6 bases, leaving 2 bases between them. Germline CDR1 DFQATT, CDR2 SNEGSKA (reference sequence). This CDR3 comprises 8 residues. CDR3 region: CSASEAFF. Here the CDR3 DNA reads TGCAGTGCCTCTGAAGCTTTCTTT.

The chain combines TRBV5-1 with TRBJ1-1; D is ambiguous. The CDR3 sequence is 13 residues long. The V end lost 1 base, the J end lost 0 bases, and 4 bases lay between the germline ends. Germline-derived CDR1 and CDR2 are SGHRS and YFSETQ. This chain's CDR3 is CASSLTMNTEAFF. The CDR3 bases are TGCGCCAGCAGCTTGACTATGAACACTGAAGCTTTCTTT.

The chain combines TRBV7-9 with TRBJ2-5; D is perhaps TRBD1 (5 bases). The CDR3 is 16 amino acids. Germline V lookup: CDR1 SEHNR, CDR2 FQNEAQ (reference sequence). Trimming left V 6 bases short and J 2 bases short, with 19 bases between. CDR3 protein: CASRFSSTAPQETQYF. CDR3 nucleotide sequence: TGTGCCAGCAGGTTTTCCTCGACAGCGCCGCAAGAGACCCAGTACTTC.

This chain links TRBV28 with TRBJ2-1, with 7 positions matching TRBD2. Germline CDR1 MDHEN, CDR2 SYDVKM. This CDR3 has 16 amino acids. The trim removed 4 bases at V and 6 bases at J, leaving 12 bases unmatched. CDR3 residues: CASSWDYQNRRNEQFF. CDR3 DNA sequence: TGTGCCAGCAGTTGGGACTACCAAAACCGACGCAATGAGCAGTTCTTC.

The chain employs TRBV28 and TRBJ2-7, with 8 positions matching TRBD1. Germline V gene lookup returns CDR1 MDHEN and CDR2 SYDVKM. This CDR3 comprises 14 residues. J was trimmed by 3 bases and V by 6 bases; bases with no gene match: 7. The CDR3 nucleotides read TGTGCCAGCAGCCTCTCGGACAGGGTCTACGAGCAGTACTTC. This encodes CASSLSDRVYEQYF.

This rearrangement joins TRBV9 to TRBJ1-5; the D gene is possibly TRBD1 (6 bases). Germline assignment: CDR1 SGDLS and CDR2 YYNGEE. Trimming shortened V by 4 bases and J by 2 bases, and 10 bases separated the two germline ends. This CDR3 contains 14 residues. CDR3 in amino acids: CASSYRDRNQPQHF. For the CDR3, the DNA is TGTGCCAGCAGCTACAGGGATCGCAATCAGCCCCAGCATTTT.

The chain joins TRBV28 to TRBJ2-7; the D is unclear. Per germline, CDR1 MDHEN and CDR2 SYDVKM. The CDR3 runs to 15 residues. V lost 5 bases and J lost 2, with 16 bases in between. The CDR3 region is CASSPLGGVAYEQYF. CDR3 nucleotides: TGTGCCAGCAGTCCCCTGGGCGGAGTGGCCTACGAGCAGTACTTC.

The rearrangement joins TRBV7-9 to TRBJ1-5; TRBD1 is a possible D gene (5 bases). With 3 bases removed from V and 6 bases from J, the gap between germline ends came to 12 bases. Germline V gene lookup returns CDR1 SEHNR and CDR2 FQNEAQ (reference sequence). This CDR3 has 14 amino acids. The CDR3 region is CASSLGRDGQPQHF. Written as DNA, the CDR3 is TGTGCCAGCAGCTTGGGCAGGGACGGTCAGCCCCAGCATTTT.

This clone occurred a few times. The CDR3 bases are TGTGCCAGCAGCTTAGTGCCGTCGCCAGGAGGGTTAGCTTTCTTT. It specifies CASSLVPSPGGLAFF. The rearrangement uses TRBV11-2 and TRBJ1-1; D unresolved. The germline CDR1 and CDR2 sequences are SGHAT and FQNNGV. V gave up 1 base and J gave up 10 bases, with 19 bases separating them. The CDR3 spans 15 residues.